One and the same sample provided the 19 T cell receptor beta chains below, sequenced in a study of CD8 T cells in Susac syndrome. A quantity of about 0.45 to 1 ug RNA underwent reverse transcription using random hexamers. TCRdb used MiXCR to reprocess the immunoSEQ multiplex PCR reads, holding one entry per CDR3 protein. The table lists about 190,000 distinct CDR3 sequences, 90% to 95% of them singletons, with about 0.1% in the top ten. The specimen was CD4+ T cells from PBMCs. All receptors derive from a human donor in good health.

This clonotype was counted only a few times. The chain is built from TRBV9 and TRBJ2-1; TRBD2 aligns across 10 bases. Germline V gives CDR1 SGDLS, CDR2 YYNGEE. This CDR3 is built from 15 residues. V dropped 4 bases and J dropped 7; count of bases not matched to a gene: 8. In DNA, the CDR3 is TGTGCCAGCAGCTCTATAGCGGGAGGAGGTAATGAGCAGTTCTTC. Its translation is CASSSIAGGGNEQFF.

V and J are TRBV28 and TRBJ2-4, with D uncertain. The CDR3 covers 16 residues. V was trimmed by 5 bases and J by 0 bases, leaving 14 bases between them. The germline gives CDR1 MDHEN, CDR2 SYDVKM. The CDR3 here is CASSTRRELAKNIQYF. DNA of the CDR3: TGTGCCAGCAGTACCCGAAGGGAATTAGCCAAAAACATTCAGTACTTC.

V usage is TRBV18 and J usage is TRBJ2-7, with 14 nucleotides matching TRBD2. J lost 7 bases, V lost 6 bases, and 5 bases had no gene match. Germline loops: CDR1 KGHSH, CDR2 LQKENI. The CDR3 loop spans 14 amino acids. CDR3 sequence (DNA): TGTGCCAGCTCCCCGGGACTAGCGGGAGCTGAGCAGTACGTC. Protein: CASSPGLAGAEQYV.

The genes are TRBV5-1 and TRBJ2-5; TRBD1 matches 7 bases. V was clipped by 4 bases and J by 1 base; unmatched bases: 10. CDR1 and CDR2 from the germline V gene are SGHRS and YFSETQ. CDR3 length: 16 amino acids. Written as DNA, the CDR3 is TGCGCCAGCAGCCACAACAGACAGGGACCCCAAGAGACCCAGTACTTC. Protein sequence: CASSHNRQGPQETQYF. Combining the CDR3 with reference TRBV5-1 and TRBJ2-5 gives the whole variable domain KAGVTQTPRYLIKTRGQQVTLSCSPISGHRSVSWYQQTPGQGLQFLFEYFSETQRNKGNFPGRFSGRQFSNSRSEMNVSTLELGDSALYLCASSHNRQGPQETQYFGPGTRLLVL.

The chain joins TRBV23-1 to TRBJ1-3; 9 bases are shared with TRBD1. TRBV23-1 is known as an ORF, though its function is uncertain. This CDR3 has 14 amino acids. The J segment lost 4 bases and the V segment lost 4 bases, leaving 2 bases of the junction unmatched. The chain's CDR3 is CASSLGTGGNTIYF. In nucleotides, the CDR3 is TGCGCCAGCAGTCTTGGGACAGGGGGAAACACCATATATTTT.

The DNA of the CDR3 is TGTGCCAGCAGCTTGGGACAGGCGTACTACGAGCAGTACGTC. This sequence encodes CASSLGQAYYEQYV. The chain recombines TRBV5-6 with TRBJ2-7, with D perhaps matching TRBD1 (6 bases). CDR3 length: 14 residues. Trimming took 0 bases from V and 3 from J, leaving 10 bases between them. Germline CDR1 SGHDT, CDR2 YYEEEE.

The CDR3 DNA sequence: TGTGCCAGCAGCCCCCTTCCGCTTCACGAGCAGTACGTC. It yields the protein CASSPLPLHEQYV. The rearrangement joins TRBV28 to TRBJ2-7; D gene ambiguous. V lost 6 bases, J lost 5 bases, and 14 bases lay in between. Germline V gene sequence: CDR1 MDHEN, CDR2 SYDVKM. The CDR3 is made up of 13 amino acids.

The J gene is TRBJ1-6, the V gene TRBV30; 7 bases are a match to TRBD1. This CDR3 is 12 amino acids long. The V and J ends lost 8 bases and 10 bases, in that order; junction bases with no gene match: 8. Germline V gene data show CDR1 as GTSNPN and CDR2 as SVGIG (reference sequence). This CDR3 is CARSGQESPLHF. CDR3 nucleotides: TGTGCCAGATCCGGACAGGAATCACCCCTCCACTTT.

The V gene is TRBV30, the J gene TRBJ1-5, with 8 nucleotides matching TRBD1. V trimming: 5 bases; J trimming: 7 bases; junction bases outside the gene matches: 4. The V gene's germline CDR1 is GTSNPN and CDR2 SVGIG (reference sequence). This CDR3 has 12 amino acids. In DNA, the CDR3 is TGTGCCTGGGGACAGGGATGGCAGCCCCAGCATTTT. This encodes CAWGQGWQPQHF.

The chain has TRBV5-1 and TRBJ2-4, with 8 bases aligning to TRBD1. Germline loops: CDR1 SGHRS, CDR2 YFSETQ. Trimming took 0 bases from V and 1 from J; bases not matched to a gene: 6. The CDR3 consists of 17 residues. The CDR3 DNA sequence: TGCGCCAGCAGCTTGGTGCAGGGGGCGCAGGCCAAAAACATTCAGTACTTC. It specifies CASSLVQGAQAKNIQYF.

This rearrangement joins TRBV20-1 to TRBJ1-5; D call uncertain. The CDR3 consists of 13 residues. In germline, CDR1 is DFQATT, CDR2 SNEGSKA (reference sequence). Deletions cut 3 bases from V and 4 bases from J, with 10 bases between. DNA of the CDR3: TGCAGTGCTAGGGACCGAGGTAATCAGCCCCAGCATTTT. Residues: CSARDRGNQPQHF.

J is TRBJ2-2 and V is TRBV4-1; the D gene is possibly TRBD1 (5 bases). V was trimmed by 4 bases and J by 0 bases, leaving 18 bases between them. Per germline, CDR1 MGHRA and CDR2 YSYEKL. CDR3 size: 18 residues. The CDR3: CASSLGQGLFANTGELFF. CDR3 DNA sequence: TGCGCCAGCAGCCTGGGGCAGGGTCTTTTTGCGAACACCGGGGAGCTGTTTTTT.

The gene calls are TRBV5-1 and TRBJ1-1; D is uncertain. Germline V lookup: CDR1 SGHRS, CDR2 YFSETQ. This CDR3 is built from 14 residues. Trimming pared 0 bases from V and 0 bases from J, leaving 6 bases between. DNA of the CDR3: TGCGCCAGCAGCTTGGACGTGATGAACACTGAAGCTTTCTTT. Its protein is CASSLDVMNTEAFF.

CDR3 loop: CASSYSPNSPLHF. The CDR3 nucleotides are TGTGCCAGCAGTTACTCGCCGAACTCACCCCTCCACTTT. This chain uses TRBV6-6 with TRBJ1-6; D is undetermined. Germline V gives CDR1 MNHNY, CDR2 SVGAGI (reference sequence). V was pared by 0 bases and J by 10 bases, with 7 bases between. This CDR3 region has 13 residues.

The chain joins TRBV3-1 to TRBJ2-7, with D possibly being TRBD2 (6 bases). This CDR3 has 17 amino acids. Per the germline V gene, CDR1 is LGHDT and CDR2 is YNNKEL (reference sequence). Trimming removed 2 bases from V and 5 bases from J, with 22 bases in between. The CDR3 loop reads CASSQILTDGGRDEQYF. The CDR3 DNA reads TGTGCCAGCAGCCAAATCCTCACGGACGGGGGAAGGGACGAGCAGTACTTC.

The chain couples TRBV7-2 to TRBJ1-2; 8 bases agree with TRBD1. With 5 bases clipped from V and 7 bases from J, the junction kept 6 bases outside the gene matches. CDR1 is SGHTA, CDR2 FQGNSA, per germline. CDR3 size: 13 residues. The CDR3 DNA sequence: TGTGCCAGCAGCACTCAGGGGGCGGTTGGCTACACCTTC. Its translation is CASSTQGAVGYTF.

This chain links TRBV30 with TRBJ2-3; D gene unclear. The germline V and J ends were trimmed by 3 bases and 8 bases, with 9 bases remaining between them. Germline V gene sequence: CDR1 GTSNPN, CDR2 SVGIG (reference sequence). The CDR3 totals 11 residues. CDR3 sequence (DNA): TGTGCCTGGAGCGCGCGGCCTACGCAGTATTTT. Translating gives CAWSARPTQYF.

The chain is built from TRBV5-4 and TRBJ2-5; TRBD2 matches 11 bases. The V gene's germline CDR1 is SGHNT and CDR2 YYREEE (reference sequence). There are 15 residues in the CDR3. V lost 3 bases and J lost 2; bases outside the gene matches: 3. The CDR3 is CASSSRTSGQETQYF. In nucleotides, the CDR3 is TGTGCCAGCAGCTCAAGGACTAGCGGGCAAGAGACCCAGTACTTC.

This rearrangement joins TRBV11-2 to TRBJ2-3; tentatively, D is TRBD1 (6 bases). The CDR3 spans 15 residues. Between the trimmed V and J ends, which lost 5 bases and 3 bases, there was a span of 15 bases. From germline, CDR1 is SGHAT and CDR2 FQNNGV. This CDR3 reads CASSPGVLRTDTQYF. As DNA, the CDR3 is TGTGCCAGCAGCCCAGGGGTTCTTAGGACAGATACGCAGTATTTT.